These T cell receptor beta chains were read from a single sample in a study of T cells in tuberculosis. Only in-frame clones appear in the TCRdb table, and some are missing; sequencing was by immunoSEQ multiplex PCR. The data contain about 33,000 clones, about 85% of them singletons. The specimen comprised PBMCs, sampled at tuberculosis diagnosis. The receptors originated from an adult with tuberculosis. The CDR3 runs from the conserved cysteine through the conserved F or W. A D gene is named only where the DNA matches it firmly. Rows may omit the clone size; those that give it use once, few, many or a size class.

TRBV6-1,-,once,TRBJ1-4,TGTGCCAGTTGGGACACTAGGGGAGAAAAACTGTTTTTT,CASWDTRGEKLFF
TRBV7-6,TRBD1,-,TRBJ1-1,TGTGCCAGCAGCCCCCGGGACAGGGACACTGAAGCTTTCTTT,CASSPRDRDTEAFF
TRBV4-3,TRBD2,-,TRBJ2-3,TGCGCCAGCAGCGGCGGACTAGTTCGTTCAGATACGCAGTATTTT,CASSGGLVRSDTQYF
TRBV11-3,-,-,TRBJ2-2,TGTGCCAGCAGCTCACAGGGTTACACCGGGGAGCTGTTTTTT,CASSSQGYTGELFF
TRBV5-6,-,-,TRBJ2-5,TGTGCCAGCAGCCAGGCCCCGGGGGAGACCCAGTACTTC,CASSQAPGETQYF
TRBV28,TRBD1,-,TRBJ1-2,TGTGCCAGCAGTCTACAGGGACAGGGGCTGGGTCAGGGGAACTATGGCTACACCTTC,CASSLQGQGLGQGNYGYTF
TRBV7-2,TRBD1,-,TRBJ1-5,TGTGCCAGCAGCTATACAGGGGTTGGCCAGCCCCAGCATTTT,CASSYTGVGQPQHF
TRBV28,TRBD2,-,TRBJ2-3,TGTGCCAGCAGCGGGCCCTGGCGGGGGACCACCCCGATCACAGATACGCAGTATTTT,CASSGPWRGTTPITDTQYF
TRBV10-3,TRBD2,few,TRBJ2-1,TGTGCCATCAGTGAGGTGGTAGCGGGAGCATCCTACAATGAGCAGTTCTTC,CAISEVVAGASYNEQFF
TRBV10-3,TRBD2,-,TRBJ2-1,TGTGCCATCAGCGAACTAGCGGGAGGGTACAATGAGCAGTTCTTC,CAISELAGGYNEQFF
TRBV6-6,TRBD1,few,TRBJ2-7,TGTGCCAGCACGGGACAGGGGGCTCGCGAGCAGTACTTC,CASTGQGAREQYF
TRBV4-1,TRBD1,-,TRBJ2-2,TGCGCCAGCAGCCAAGATTTAGGCCGGGACAGGGGGCGGACCGGGGAGCTGTTTTTT,CASSQDLGRDRGRTGELFF
TRBV6-1,TRBD1,-,TRBJ2-7,TGTGCCAGCAGTGATCGTCCCGGGACAGGGACCTACGAGCAGTACTTC,CASSDRPGTGTYEQYF
TRBV29-1,TRBD1,once,TRBJ1-2,TGCAGCGTCTCGGACAGGGTCGGCTATGGCTACACCTTC,CSVSDRVGYGYTF
TRBV7-9,TRBD1,-,TRBJ2-7,TGTGCCAGCAGCACTAAGGACAGGGGGAGCTCCTACGAGCAGTACTTC,CASSTKDRGSSYEQYF
TRBV9,-,-,TRBJ2-3,TGTGCCAGCAGCGTAGTGGGCGTAACAGATACGCAGTATTTT,CASSVVGVTDTQYF
TRBV7-2,TRBD2,-,TRBJ2-5,TGTGCCAGCAGCTTAGCGAGGCGGGAGGAGACCCAGTACTTC,CASSLARREETQYF
TRBV27,TRBD2,-,TRBJ2-1,TGTGCCAGCAGTTTACAGTCTAGCGGGAGGAATGAGCAGTTCTTC,CASSLQSSGRNEQFF
TRBV27,-,-,TRBJ2-7,TGTGCCAGCAGTACCCTAATCCGGGACAAAAGTCATCGGCAGTACTTC,CASSTLIRDKSHRQYF
TRBV6-5,-,-,TRBJ2-6,TGTGCCAGCAGGCTAGGAACCGGGGCCAACGTCCTGACTTTC,CASRLGTGANVLTF
TRBV30,TRBD1,once,TRBJ1-1,TGTGCCTGGAGCCCAGGGGGCTGGGGCACTGAAGCTTTCTTT,CAWSPGGWGTEAFF
TRBV7-9,TRBD1,-,TRBJ2-7,TGTGCCAGCAGCTCTACAGGGGTGAGCGAGCAGTACTTC,CASSSTGVSEQYF
TRBV20-1,-,-,TRBJ1-2,TGCAGTGCTACAGGCCTCGGTGGCTACACCTTC,CSATGLGGYTF
TRBV4-1,TRBD1,-,TRBJ2-7,TGCGCCAGCAGCCCTGGGGACAGCTCCTACGAGCAGTACTTC,CASSPGDSSYEQYF
TRBV7-9,-,once,TRBJ1-3,TGTGCCAGCAGCCAAGCCAGGGGCCCCGGGTACACCATATATTTT,CASSQARGPGYTIYF
TRBV4-2,TRBD2,-,TRBJ2-2,TGTGCCAGCAGCCAAGCACGGGCGGGGGGAATTCAGAGCGGGGAGCTGTTTTTT,CASSQARAGGIQSGELFF